This section outlines one T cell receptor (beta chain) sequence together with its context. This clonotype was detected many times. Its antigen remains unidentified. One base away there is no much larger clone; base qualities are not given. The sample is drawn from a study of regulatory T cells in long-lasting Graves disease (dated by TCRdb to the early 2020s). The study in broad terms: In the newly diagnosed Graves' disease group, patients had been taking antithyroid drugs for less than 3 months. Peripheral blood TCR sequencing and RNA sequencing compared persistent Graves' disease patients with newly diagnosed Graves' disease patients. A total of around 35 samples underwent TCR sequencing, from roughly 13 patients with persistent Graves' disease and about 20 patients with newly diagnosed Graves' disease. The study was registered as a clinical trial and conducted in China.

There are 13 amino acids in the CDR3, from cysteine to phenylalanine inclusive. Only the CDR3 region is kept as DNA, spanning 39 bases read in frame from base 1. V is reduced by 8 bases and J by 2 bases, leaving a spacing of 11 bases between them. CDR1 and CDR2 are drawn from the germline V gene: SNHLY, FYNNEI. General findings and caveats noted by the study authors: Patients with persistent disease shared more public clonotypes (around 3,000) than newly diagnosed patients did (approximately 990). The authors noted that the small sample size was a limitation that may lower accuracy. Peripheral blood alone was examined, since thyroid tissue, which constituted the primary lesion, could not be accessed. Compared with newly diagnosed patients, patients with persistent Graves' disease had lower TCR Shannon entropy and fewer highly expanded clones, which suggests clonal expansion. Persistent disease showed preferential use of TRBV28, TRBJ1-2 and TRBJ2-5, whereas newly diagnosed disease favored TRBV20-1 and TRBJ2-1. Only the TCR beta chain was sequenced and analyzed.

The sample's time point, from its label and the paper: newly diagnosed GD, antithyroid drugs for less than 3 months. RNA was extracted from PBMCs in TRIzol for both TCR sequencing and RNA sequencing. The diagnosis of Graves' disease was made according to American Thyroid Association guidelines. The patients came from an endocrinology department in Xi'an, China. From each patient, approximately 9.9 milliliters of peripheral blood was collected into an EDTA anticoagulant tube. Ficoll Paque Plus density gradient separation was used to isolate PBMCs, and no further T cell sorting was performed. An Agilent 2100 Bioanalyzer and agarose gel were used to check RNA quality, and a NanoDrop 2000 was used to measure RNA concentration. Receptors were amplified or captured by multiplex PCR. The sequencer listed for this sample is Illumina HiSeq 4000. To build TCR beta libraries, CDR3 regions were amplified by Arm-PCR using iRepertoire HTBI primers. Before sequencing, the PCR products underwent gel purification. From the authors' description of their analysis: Gene usage analysis of CDR3 amino acid clonotypes used the 62 TRBV and more than 13 TRBJ segments found across samples. COPE and FqMerger were used to merge the filtered high-quality paired reads into contigs. Contigs were aligned with BLAST to IMGT TRBV, TRBD and TRBJ reference genes, and CDR3 was defined per IMGT. Highly expanded clones were defined as clonotypes with a frequency above 0.1%. Repertoire diversity was measured by Shannon entropy, and V-J evenness by the Gini coefficient. Public clonotypes were defined as clonotypes shared by more than one individual. TCRdb reprocessing: public reads trimmed at Q25 with fastp, clones called with MiXCR, in-frame beta chains kept. All rows with the same CDR3 protein become a single entry with the most common DNA and genes. TCRdb, not the original authors, processed these V and J calls. Counted in this sample were 600,000 to 650,000 distinct CDR3 sequences; less than 20% of them appeared once. 15% to 20% of the sample is in the top ten clones.

The same specimen was also included in a second study, on T cells in Graves' hyperthyroidism and ophthalmopathy. As the second study states: Stable Graves' hyperthyroidism was defined as the absence of progression to ophthalmopathy over 18 months of follow-up. Hyperthyroidism patients were newly diagnosed, had a disease duration of under 2 months, and were aged 18 to 65 years. The study excluded patients with uncontrolled infections, other autoimmune diseases, pregnancy or lactation. Diagnoses were established on the basis of clinical symptoms, serum thyroxine and TRAb, thyroid ultrasound, and orbital computed tomography. The TCR CDR3 was subjected to a first round of RT-PCR using the HTBI primer set and the Qiagen OneStep RT-PCR kit. Most expanded thyroid clonotypes (frequency above 0.001) were also found in blood, which suggests that blood repertoires may mirror thyroid immune responses. A 13 V-J signature model separated ophthalmopathy from stable hyperthyroidism, with approximately 87% sensitivity and 81% to 82% specificity in cross-validation and 80%/75% in testing. During validation, the model predicted progression to ophthalmopathy a median of approximately 6 months ahead of onset, with almost 71% sensitivity and 72.22% specificity. A discovery cohort of roughly 96 patients, approximately 45 with Graves' ophthalmopathy and approximately 57 with stable Graves' hyperthyroidism, was used to find distinguishing TCR V-J signatures. An independent validation cohort of under 20 hyperthyroidism patients and about 16 patients who later progressed to ophthalmopathy tested prospective prediction of ophthalmopathy. The 95 to 100 discovery patients were randomly split 7:3 into training and test sets. In addition, the study compared T-cell repertoires in thyroid tissue and in blood from roughly six Graves' hyperthyroidism patients. After blood sampling, hyperthyroidism patients were treated with methimazole at a starting dose of 30 mg daily, and ophthalmopathy patients were treated with high-dose intravenous methylprednisolone. A second multiplex PCR round built the libraries, followed by size selection and purification. Sequencing of the libraries was done on an Illumina HiSeq2000 using paired-end 100 bp reads. SOAPnuke was used to process the raw data, removing reads that contained adapters or uncalled bases, had a mean Phred below 15, or lacked an exact match to the constant primer or identifier. COPE v1.2.5 was used to merge high-quality paired reads, and clonotypes were defined as unique nucleotide sequences. MiTCR v1.1 was used to align the clonotypes against IMGT TRBV, TRBD and TRBJ reference segments. Only V-J combinations with frequency above 0.0001, covering about 99% of repertoires, were analysed. A TCS score was defined as the ratio between F50 (clonal expansion) and ExV (chaos), using BLOSUM62-based TCRdist between CDR3 peptides within each V-J. Welch's t-statistics and random forest reduced some 510 V-J features to 13, which were used in a naive Bayes classifier (R e1071). No statistical method was used to fix the sample size in advance, and group allocation was not hidden from the investigators. TCR Vbeta CDR3 sequencing of 120 to 150 peripheral blood samples (over 40 ophthalmopathy, roughly 72 hyperthyroidism and around 17 progressor patients) is reported in the paper.

The origin of this receptor is a woman under 40 with Graves disease. Donor details come from another sample of the same person, matched by shared clones. This material consisted of peripheral blood mononuclear cells (PBMCs), taken at new diagnosis, from a patient treated with antithyroid drugs. The rearranged chain carries TRBV2 and TRBJ2-3; the D gene lacks a confident call. This receptor carries the CDR3 CASGAQTTDTQYF. The nucleotides are TGTGCCAGCGGAGCACAGACCACAGATACGCAGTATTTT.